The 13 T cell receptor beta chains below all came from one sample that was sequenced in a study of cytomegalovirus exposure and HLA in healthy donors. PCR was performed using 60 Vbeta and 13 Jbeta primers. Profiling relied on immunoSEQ multiplex PCR, and the TCRdb table lists in-frame clones only, not all of them. The sample has approximately 97,000 clones; about 81% are singletons. Specimen: PBMCs. Receptors originate from a woman aged 35 to 49 in good health and CMV-seropositive.

This chain's CDR3 is CASSFLAGNNEQFF. CDR3 bases: TGTGCCAGCAGCTTTCTAGCGGGAAACAATGAGCAGTTCTTC. This chain joins TRBV5-6 and TRBJ2-1; 9 bases map to TRBD2. This CDR3 is built from 14 residues. V shed 2 bases and J 5 bases; nucleotides not matched to a gene: 2. Germline V gene data show CDR1 as SGHDT and CDR2 as YYEEEE.

This clone is labeled medium-sized. V is TRBV6-1 and J is TRBJ2-6, with no clear D. In germline, CDR1 is MNHNS, CDR2 SASEGT. V lost 6 bases and J 0 bases, leaving 3 bases between the germline ends. CDR3 length: 13 residues. The CDR3 here is CASSYSGANVLTF. CDR3 bases: TGTGCCAGCAGCTACTCTGGGGCCAACGTCCTGACTTTC.

This clone was counted only a few times. The J gene is TRBJ2-1, the V gene TRBV11-2, with 8 bases matching TRBD2. V lost 2 bases and J lost 4; bases outside the gene matches: 7. Per germline, CDR1 SGHAT and CDR2 FQNNGV. CDR3 size: 16 residues. The CDR3 sequence is CASSLLLAGGYNEQFF. The CDR3 coding sequence is TGTGCCAGCAGCTTACTCTTGGCGGGAGGTTACAATGAGCAGTTCTTC.

This clone was found once. This chain links TRBV18 with TRBJ2-1, with TRBD2 as a possible D gene (5 bases). Germline values: CDR1 KGHSH, CDR2 LQKENI. V lost 5 bases and J lost 9, with 14 bases in between. The CDR3 is made up of 13 amino acids. The CDR3 spells CASSSGSRGEQFF. The CDR3 bases are TGTGCCAGCTCATCGGGGTCTCGGGGTGAGCAGTTCTTC.

The V and J genes are TRBV5-1 and TRBJ1-2, with D perhaps TRBD1 (6 bases). The CDR3 has 13 residues. Germline loops: CDR1 SGHRS, CDR2 YFSETQ. Trimming pared 3 bases from V and 5 bases from J, leaving 11 bases between. CDR3 loop: CASSWEQGYGYTF. In nucleotides, the CDR3 is TGCGCCAGCAGCTGGGAACAGGGTTATGGCTACACCTTC.

The J gene is TRBJ2-1, the V gene TRBV5-1, with TRBD2 matching over 7 bases. This CDR3 contains 19 residues. After removal of 0 bases from V and 0 bases from J, the junction contained 12 bases not matched to a gene. Germline CDR1 and CDR2: SGHRS and YFSETQ. As DNA, the CDR3 is TGCGCCAGCAGCTTGGTATTAGAGGGAGGGTCCTACTCCTACAATGAGCAGTTCTTC. Its translation is CASSLVLEGGSYSYNEQFF.

The rearrangement joins TRBV2 to TRBJ1-6; 9 bases line up with TRBD1. CDR1 is SNHLY and CDR2 is FYNNEI in the germline V gene. This CDR3 has 15 residues. With 5 bases clipped from V and 4 bases from J, the junction kept 3 bases outside the gene matches. CDR3 sequence reads: CASSQDRGYNSPLHF. CDR3 bases: TGTGCCAGCAGTCAGGACAGGGGTTATAATTCACCCCTCCACTTT.

The chain is built from TRBV28 and TRBJ2-2, with D possibly TRBD1 on 5 matching bases. The CDR3 is 18 residues long. Germline CDR1 and CDR2: MDHEN and SYDVKM. Between the trimmed V and J ends, which lost 3 bases and 6 bases, there was a span of 23 bases. The CDR3 region is CASSFMRQGGRGSGELFF. The CDR3 DNA follows: TGTGCCAGCAGTTTTATGCGGCAGGGCGGACGTGGGTCCGGGGAGCTGTTTTTT.

J is TRBJ2-2 and V is TRBV25-1; TRBD1 matches at 8 bases. Losses at the gene ends were 6 bases for V and 6 bases for J; bases not matched to a gene: 3. CDR1 and CDR2 (germline): MGHDK, SYGVNS. This CDR3 is 13 amino acids long. CDR3 sequence reads: CASSRTGSGELFF. In DNA, the CDR3 is TGTGCCAGCAGCCGGACAGGGTCCGGGGAGCTGTTTTTT.

This chain links TRBV18 with TRBJ2-7; the match to TRBD2 covers 9 bases. Unmatched junction bases numbered 9, after V lost 3 bases and J lost 3 bases. CDR1 and CDR2 from the germline V gene are KGHSH and LQKENI. This CDR3 region has 16 residues. CDR3 residues: CASSPPGLSGSYEQYF. The CDR3, as DNA: TGTGCCAGCTCACCCCCAGGGCTTAGCGGGAGCTACGAGCAGTACTTC.

This chain connects TRBV4-1 to TRBJ2-7, with 13 nucleotides matching TRBD2. Per the germline V gene, CDR1 is MGHRA and CDR2 is YSYEKL. CDR3 length: 16 residues. V dropped 0 bases and J dropped 5; count of bases not matched to a gene: 4. CDR3 in amino acids: CASSQDQGLAGDEQYF. In DNA, the CDR3 is TGCGCCAGCAGCCAAGATCAAGGACTAGCGGGAGACGAGCAGTACTTC.

This sequence joins TRBV29-1 and TRBJ2-2, with TRBD2 as a possible D gene (6 bases). Trimming took 6 bases from V and 5 from J, leaving 16 bases between them. The CDR3 consists of 14 residues. Germline-derived CDR1 and CDR2 are SQVTM and ANQGSEA. CDR3 loop: CSVPRTEGTGELFF. In DNA form, the CDR3 reads TGCAGCGTACCCAGGACGGAGGGGACCGGGGAGCTGTTTTTT.

A few counts support this clone. The CDR3 sequence: CACTSGRAGDTQYF. As DNA, the CDR3 is TGTGCCTGTACTAGCGGGAGGGCCGGCGATACGCAGTATTTT. The gene calls are TRBV30 and TRBJ2-3; 13 bases agree with TRBD2. V shed 6 bases, J shed 6 bases, and the junction held 6 bases outside the gene matches. The germline CDR1 and CDR2 sequences are GTSNPN and SVGIG (reference sequence). CDR3 size: 14 residues.